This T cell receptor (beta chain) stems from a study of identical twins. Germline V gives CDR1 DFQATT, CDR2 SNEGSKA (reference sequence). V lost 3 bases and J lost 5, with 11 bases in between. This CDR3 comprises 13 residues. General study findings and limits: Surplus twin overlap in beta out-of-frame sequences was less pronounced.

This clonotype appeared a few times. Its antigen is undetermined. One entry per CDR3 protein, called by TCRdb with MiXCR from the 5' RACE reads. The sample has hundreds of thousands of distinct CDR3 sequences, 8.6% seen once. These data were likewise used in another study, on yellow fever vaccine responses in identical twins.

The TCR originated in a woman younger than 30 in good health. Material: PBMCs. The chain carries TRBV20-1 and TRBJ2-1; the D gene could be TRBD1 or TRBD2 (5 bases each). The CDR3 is CSASRDQNNEQFF. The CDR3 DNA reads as TGCAGTGCTAGTCGGGACCAGAACAATGAGCAGTTCTTC.